This T cell receptor (beta chain) is from a study of blood T cells in healthy people across ages. Study-wide results and limits: Nothing was known about donor CMV status, and this possibly confounded expanded clonotype changes. Without sorted subsets, naive and antigen-experienced compartments could not be conclusively compared.

Details on this clonotype: The antigen is not known.

Healthy Caucasian individuals from Russia aged roughly 6 to 90 served as donors. There were at least 5.5 micrograms of total RNA extracted from every sample. Sample-barcoded 5' priming and a J-beta primer mix drove a second PCR of roughly 6 to 12 cycles. TCRdb redid the calling of the 5' RACE reads with MiXCR, one entry per CDR3 protein. The sample lists some 1.4 million distinct CDR3 sequences, around two fifths occurring once. Germline V gene data show CDR1 as WSHSY and CDR2 as SAAADI. CDR3 size: 14 residues. V was clipped by 4 bases and J by 11 bases, with 20 bases between them. This sequence was found in a woman between 18 and 30 years old in good health. Sequenced sample: blood. V usage is TRBV10-2 and J usage is TRBJ1-1, with D perhaps TRBD1 (5 bases). CDR3 nucleotides: TGCGCCAGCAGTGGCAGGGCCTCCGGAGAAATGGCTTTCTTT. Translated, it gives CASSGRASGEMAFF.